A single sample gave rise to the 31 T cell receptor beta chains below, sequenced in a study of blood T cells in healthy people across ages. With a J-beta primer mix and a sample-barcoded 5' primer, a second PCR ran about 7 to 12 cycles. TCRdb processed the 5' RACE reads anew with MiXCR; each CDR3 protein has one entry. The sample records 1.5 million to 1.9 million distinct CDR3 sequences, 35% to 45% being singletons. Sequencing was carried out using blood. The receptors stem from a young woman in good health.

The chain joins TRBV4-2 to TRBJ1-6; D not resolved. The V gene lost 1 base and the J gene lost 9 bases, with 16 bases spanning the gap. The CDR3 is made up of 16 amino acids. Germline assignment: CDR1 LGHNA and CDR2 YNFKEQ. The CDR3 region has the DNA TGTGCCAGCAGCCAAGTCGCGAGCACTGTAGGTTCACCCCTCCACTTT. Translating it yields CASSQVASTVGSPLHF.

V usage is TRBV7-2 and J usage is TRBJ1-2; D is uncertain. Trimming shortened V by 6 bases and J by 2 bases, and 19 bases separated the two germline ends. Germline V gene data show CDR1 as SGHTA and CDR2 as FQGNSA. The CDR3 covers 16 residues. In DNA form, the CDR3 reads TGTGCCAGCAGTTACCAAAATCTCGCAGGAAACTATGGCTACACCTTC. Protein product: CASSYQNLAGNYGYTF.

V usage is TRBV12-3 or TRBV12-4 and J usage is TRBJ2-1; D is perhaps TRBD2 (6 bases). V shed 11 bases and J shed 13 bases, with 18 bases lying between them. The CDR3 totals 11 residues. The CDR3 nucleotides read TGTGCCGGCATTACCGGGACTTTCCAGTTCTTC. Protein product: CAGITGTFQFF.

This clonotype is a singleton in its sample. The chain couples TRBV20-1 to TRBJ1-4, with TRBD1 as a possible D gene (6 bases). Trimming pared 1 base from V and 8 bases from J, leaving 17 bases between. There are 15 residues in the CDR3. Germline V CDR1 and CDR2: DFQATT, SNEGSKA (reference sequence). As DNA, the CDR3 is TGCAGTGCTAGAGTCCGAGGGGGGGCAAAGGAAAAACTGTTTTTT. It translates to CSARVRGGAKEKLFF.

This clonotype was recorded a few times. The chain joins TRBV4-3 to TRBJ2-7; possible D gene TRBD2, 5 bases. Germline V gene lookup returns CDR1 LGHNA and CDR2 YSLEER. V lost 0 bases and J 4 bases, leaving 16 bases between the germline ends. This CDR3 has 16 amino acids. The CDR3 DNA reads TGCGCCAGCAGCCAAGAGAGTGGCTCCGAGGGTTACGAGCAGTACTTC. It specifies CASSQESGSEGYEQYF.

Concerning this clonotype itself: At one end, the junction sequence differs from germline, possibly due to a read error. The CDR3 DNA reads TGCAGTGCTAGAGATCCGGGCCTTTCCTACAATGGGCAGTTCTTC. The encoded protein is CSARDPGLSYNGQFF. V gene TRBV20-1 combines with J gene TRBJ2-1; the D is unclear. Germline V gene data show CDR1 as DFQATT and CDR2 as SNEGSKA (reference sequence). This CDR3 is built from 15 residues.

There are a few counts of this clonotype. The rearrangement uses TRBV6-5 and TRBJ2-5; possible D gene TRBD1, 5 bases. Trimming pared 6 bases from V and 4 bases from J, leaving 18 bases between. This CDR3 is built from 15 residues. CDR1 MNHEY and CDR2 SVGAGI come from the germline V gene. The CDR3: CASRGTDSLGETQYF. The CDR3 DNA sequence: TGTGCCAGCAGGGGAACCGACAGTTTGGGAGAGACCCAGTACTTC.

The V call is TRBV13, the J call TRBJ1-2; no firm D call. CDR1 and CDR2 (germline): PRHDT, FYEKMQ (reference sequence). V lost 10 bases, J lost 6 bases, and 24 bases lay in between. CDR3 length equals 15 residues. The CDR3: CATLVTGRPRNGYTF. The CDR3 coding sequence is TGTGCCACCCTAGTTACGGGCAGACCAAGGAATGGCTACACCTTC.

In this sample, this clonotype turned up a few times. V and J are TRBV12-3 or TRBV12-4 and TRBJ1-6; D uncertain. Trimming removed 7 bases at V and 9 bases at J, with 10 bases between. The CDR3 consists of 12 residues. The DNA of the CDR3 is TGTGCCAGCACCGACGGGGTTTCACCCCTCCACTTT. Encoded protein: CASTDGVSPLHF.

In this sample, this clonotype turned up a few times. V is TRBV7-9 and J is TRBJ1-4; 7 bases are a match to TRBD1. The CDR3 spans 16 residues. Per germline, CDR1 SEHNR and CDR2 FQNEAQ (reference sequence). Trimming removed 5 bases from V and 8 bases from J; junction bases left unmatched: 14. The DNA for the CDR3 is TGTGCCAGCAGCCCTCCAGGGGGGCAGGGAAACGAAAAACTGTTTTTT. Protein: CASSPPGGQGNEKLFF. Drawing the rest from reference TRBV7-9 and TRBJ1-4, the complete variable domain is DTGVSQNPRHKITKRGQNVTFRCDPISEHNRLYWYRQTLGQGPEFLTYFQNEAQLEKSRLLSDRFSAERPKGSFSTLEIQRTEQGDSAMYLCASSPPGGQGNEKLFFGSGTQLSVL.

In DNA, the CDR3 is TGTGCCAGCAGTTCCCTAGCGGGAGGTCGAAGCGAGCAGTACTTC. Its protein is CASSSLAGGRSEQYF. V gene TRBV28 combines with J gene TRBJ2-7, with 11 bases identical to TRBD2. Germline V gene lookup returns CDR1 MDHEN and CDR2 SYDVKM. V trimming: 4 bases; J trimming: 6 bases; junction bases outside the gene matches: 8. The length of the CDR3 is 15 residues.

At least ten counts were recorded for this clonotype. The gene calls are TRBV15 and TRBJ2-4; possibly TRBD2 for D (5 bases). The germline gives CDR1 LNHNV, CDR2 YYDKDF (reference sequence). This CDR3 contains 14 residues. V was cut by 3 bases and J by 0 bases, with 6 bases left in between. The CDR3 sequence is CATSRDLAKNIQYF. As DNA, the CDR3 is TGTGCCACCAGCAGGGACTTAGCCAAAAACATTCAGTACTTC.

In DNA, the CDR3 is TGTGCCAGCAGCTTCCGGGACAGGGGGGACTATGGCTACACCTTC. Protein product: CASSFRDRGDYGYTF. The rearrangement joins TRBV7-8 to TRBJ1-2; TRBD1 agrees at 11 bases. This CDR3 is built from 15 residues. Germline V CDR1 and CDR2: SGHVS, FQNEAQ. V shed 3 bases and J 3 bases; nucleotides not matched to a gene: 3.

This clonotype was recorded many times. This chain joins TRBV5-1 and TRBJ2-1; no definite D call. Germline assignment: CDR1 SGHRS and CDR2 YFSETQ. This CDR3 region has 14 residues. V was cut by 0 bases and J by 6 bases, with 10 bases left in between. CDR3 residues: CASSLGAPFNEQFF. The CDR3 DNA reads as TGCGCCAGCAGCTTGGGGGCCCCCTTCAATGAGCAGTTCTTC.

This chain links TRBV20-1 with TRBJ1-6; a weak D match, TRBD1 (6 bases). Germline CDR1 DFQATT, CDR2 SNEGSKA (reference sequence). This CDR3 contains 12 residues. V was trimmed by 0 bases and J by 17 bases, leaving 14 bases between them. The CDR3 DNA reads TGCAGTGCTAGAGAACCGGGACACCTTGTCCACTTT. It codes for CSAREPGHLVHF.

On this clonotype: One end of the junction varies from germline; a read error may be responsible. Here the CDR3 reads CASSAGQPYERYF. The CDR3 DNA sequence: TGTGCCAGCAGTGCGGGACAGCCTTACGAGCGGTACTTC. The chain links TRBV12-3 or TRBV12-4 to TRBJ2-7; maybe TRBD1 (7 bases). CDR3 length: 13 residues.

The rearrangement uses TRBV28 and TRBJ1-1; the D is unclear. V dropped 5 bases and J dropped 8 bases, with 9 bases sitting between them. CDR1 and CDR2 from the germline V gene are MDHEN and SYDVKM. CDR3 size: 11 residues. CDR3 sequence: CASSPSWEAFF. DNA of the CDR3: TGTGCCAGCAGTCCTTCATGGGAAGCTTTCTTT. The whole variable domain, filled in from reference TRBV28 and TRBJ1-1, reads DVKVTQSSRYLVKRTGEKVFLECVQDMDHENMFWYRQDPGLGLRLIYFSYDVKMKEKGDIPEGYSVSREKKERFSLILESASTNQTSMYLCASSPSWEAFFGQGTRLTVV.

This clonotype was picked up a small number of times. This sequence joins TRBV29-1 and TRBJ1-2; D possibly corresponds to TRBD1 (5 bases). Per the germline V gene, CDR1 is SQVTM and CDR2 is ANQGSEA. There are 13 residues in the CDR3. The ends were cut back, 7 bases at V and 4 bases at J, with 16 bases in the middle. In DNA, the CDR3 is TGCAGCGCTGAGGACACCCCTTCCTATGGCTACACCTTC. This translates into CSAEDTPSYGYTF.

Concerning this clonotype itself: The junction and the germline gene differ at one end; a read error may be behind it. The rearrangement uses TRBV28 and TRBJ2-7; 12 bases agree with TRBD2. The CDR3 covers 15 residues. Looked up from germline, CDR1 is MDHEN and CDR2 is SYDVKM. CDR3 in DNA: TGTACCAGCAGTCCTCTAGCGGGAGGGCCCTACGAGCAGTACTTC. Translation gives CTSSPLAGGPYEQYF.

V and J are TRBV7-3 and TRBJ1-2; tentatively, D is TRBD1 (5 bases). The CDR3 consists of 14 residues. The germline V gene encodes CDR1 SGHTA and CDR2 FQGTGA. V lost 2 bases, J lost 7 bases, and 14 bases lay in between. The CDR3 bases are TGTGCCAGCAGCTTATTGAAAGGGGAGGTTGGCTACACCTTC. This gives the protein CASSLLKGEVGYTF.

This clonotype came up a few times. This sequence joins TRBV7-9 and TRBJ2-2; 9 nucleotides match TRBD1. Germline loops: CDR1 SEHNR, CDR2 FQNEAQ (reference sequence). J lost 4 bases, V lost 2 bases, and 17 bases had no gene match. This CDR3 comprises 20 residues. The CDR3 sequence is CASSLLDRGSSPLPTGELFF. Written as DNA, the CDR3 is TGTGCCAGCAGCTTACTGGACAGGGGATCAAGTCCCCTTCCCACCGGGGAGCTGTTTTTT.

This clonotype appeared a few times. The genes are TRBV9 and TRBJ2-4; 10 bases fit TRBD1. Germline values: CDR1 SGDLS, CDR2 YYNGEE. Trimming cost V 2 bases and J 8 bases; bases outside gene matches: 4. This CDR3 is 14 amino acids long. CDR3 nucleotides: TGTGCCAGCAGCGTGGGGACAGGGGCGGACATTCAGTACTTC. Translation gives CASSVGTGADIQYF.

This sequence joins TRBV6-6 and TRBJ2-3; 8 positions agree with TRBD2. Unmatched junction bases numbered 7, after V lost 2 bases and J lost 6 bases. Germline V lookup: CDR1 MNHNY, CDR2 SVGAGI (reference sequence). This CDR3 spans 15 amino acids. In DNA form, the CDR3 reads TGTGCCAGCAGTTACGAACGGGGGGGGAAGGATACGCAGTATTTT. As protein: CASSYERGGKDTQYF.

V is TRBV6-2 or TRBV6-3 and J is TRBJ2-3; TRBD1 might be the D (5 bases). Looked up from germline, CDR1 is MNHEY and CDR2 is SVGEGT. This CDR3 contains 14 residues. Deletions cut 2 bases from V and 5 bases from J, with 11 bases between. For the CDR3, the DNA is TGTGCCAGCAGTTACGAAGGGGCCGAAGATACGCAGTATTTT. It translates to CASSYEGAEDTQYF.

This clonotype was counted only a few times. The CDR3 loop reads CASSTYRDRGNQPQHF. DNA for the CDR3: TGTGCCAGCAGTACTTACCGGGACAGGGGAAATCAGCCCCAGCATTTT. The chain carries TRBV6-1 and TRBJ1-5; the match to TRBD1 covers 10 bases. The length of the CDR3 is 16 residues. Per the germline V gene, CDR1 is MNHNS and CDR2 is SASEGT. V gave up 5 bases and J gave up 4 bases; unmatched junction bases: 8.

This chain links TRBV27 with TRBJ1-6, with 9 bases lining up with TRBD1. Trimming cost V 8 bases and J 10 bases; bases outside gene matches: 3. The CDR3 runs to 12 residues. Germline CDR1 MNHEY, CDR2 SMNVEV (reference sequence). CDR3: CASGTGKSPLHF. The CDR3 bases are TGTGCCAGCGGGACAGGGAAATCACCCCTCCACTTT.

This clonotype was counted once. V usage is TRBV20-1 and J usage is TRBJ2-1; 8 bases map to TRBD2. Germline trimming cut 7 bases from V and 3 bases from J; bases unmatched to any gene: 11. Germline CDR1 is DFQATT and CDR2 is SNEGSKA (reference sequence). This CDR3 has 15 amino acids. The CDR3 DNA reads as TGCAGTGTAGACCATAGCGGGGCTCACTACAATGAGCAGTTCTTC. The encoded protein is CSVDHSGAHYNEQFF.

There are a few counts of this clonotype. For the CDR3, the DNA is TGCAGTGCTAGTAAGAGGGGTTATGAGCAGTTCTTC. Residues: CSASKRGYEQFF. The V and J genes are TRBV20-1 and TRBJ2-1, with D perhaps TRBD1 or TRBD2 (5 bases each). Germline-derived CDR1 and CDR2 are DFQATT and SNEGSKA (reference sequence). The germline V and J ends were trimmed by 3 bases and 8 bases, with 11 bases remaining between them. This CDR3 is built from 12 residues.

The rearrangement links TRBV29-1 to TRBJ2-3; 12 bases map to TRBD2. V lost 6 bases to trimming and J lost 4 bases; unmatched junction nucleotides: 5. The CDR3 consists of 14 residues. Germline V gene lookup returns CDR1 SQVTM and CDR2 ANQGSEA. The CDR3 is CSVASGRGPDTQYF. CDR3 bases: TGCAGCGTCGCTAGCGGGAGGGGCCCAGATACGCAGTATTTT.

This clonotype was picked up a small number of times. V and J are TRBV12-3 or TRBV12-4 and TRBJ1-2, with 10 positions matching TRBD1. The CDR3 runs 15 residues. Trimming removed 3 bases from V and 5 bases from J; junction bases left unmatched: 6. This chain's CDR3 is CASSFRTGGGYGYTF. The CDR3, as DNA: TGTGCCAGCAGTTTTCGGACAGGGGGAGGGTATGGCTACACCTTC.

This clonotype was counted only a few times. The genes are TRBV29-1 and TRBJ1-1; no definite D call. The CDR3 is 12 residues long. The V gene's germline CDR1 is SQVTM and CDR2 ANQGSEA. The V gene lost 0 bases and the J gene lost 1 base, with 3 bases spanning the gap. CDR3 amino acids: CSVEEQNTEAFF. In nucleotides, the CDR3 is TGCAGCGTTGAAGAACAGAACACTGAAGCTTTCTTT.